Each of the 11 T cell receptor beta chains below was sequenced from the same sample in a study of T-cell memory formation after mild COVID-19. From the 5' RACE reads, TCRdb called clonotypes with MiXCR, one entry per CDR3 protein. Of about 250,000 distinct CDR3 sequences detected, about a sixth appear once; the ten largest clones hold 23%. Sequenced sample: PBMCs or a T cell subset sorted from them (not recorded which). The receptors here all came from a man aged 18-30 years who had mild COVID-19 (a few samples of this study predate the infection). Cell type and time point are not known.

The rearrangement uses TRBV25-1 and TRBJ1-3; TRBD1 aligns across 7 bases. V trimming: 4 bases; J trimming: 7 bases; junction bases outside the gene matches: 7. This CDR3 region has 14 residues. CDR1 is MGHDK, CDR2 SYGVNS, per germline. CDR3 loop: CASSVTGAGNTIYF. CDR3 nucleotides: TGTGCCAGCAGTGTCACAGGGGCAGGTAACACCATATATTTT.

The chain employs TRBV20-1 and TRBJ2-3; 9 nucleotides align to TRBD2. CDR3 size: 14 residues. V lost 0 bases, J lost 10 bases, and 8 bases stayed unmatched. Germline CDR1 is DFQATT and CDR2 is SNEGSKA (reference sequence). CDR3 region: CSARDTLAGIAQYF. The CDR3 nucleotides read TGCAGTGCTAGAGATACCCTAGCGGGAATTGCGCAGTATTTT.

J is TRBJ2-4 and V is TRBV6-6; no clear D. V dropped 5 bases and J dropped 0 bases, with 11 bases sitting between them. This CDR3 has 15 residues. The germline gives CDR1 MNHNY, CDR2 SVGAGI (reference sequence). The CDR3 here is CASSTSQLAKNIQYF. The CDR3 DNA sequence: TGTGCCAGCAGTACAAGCCAGCTAGCCAAAAACATTCAGTACTTC.

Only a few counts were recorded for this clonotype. The DNA for the CDR3 is TGTGCCAGCAGCCAAGAGTTGAAGACCCAGTACTTC. Translation gives CASSQELKTQYF. The chain has TRBV14 and TRBJ2-5; no clear D gene. The CDR3 covers 12 residues. The germline CDR1 and CDR2 sequences are SGHDN and FVKESK. The ends were cut back, 0 bases at V and 6 bases at J, with 5 bases in the middle.

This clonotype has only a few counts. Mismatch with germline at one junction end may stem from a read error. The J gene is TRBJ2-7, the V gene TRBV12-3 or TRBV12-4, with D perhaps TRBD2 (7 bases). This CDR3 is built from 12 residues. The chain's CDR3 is CASATEGGAPVF. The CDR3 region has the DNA TGTGCCAGCGCCACGGAAGGGGGGGCCCCAGTCTTC.

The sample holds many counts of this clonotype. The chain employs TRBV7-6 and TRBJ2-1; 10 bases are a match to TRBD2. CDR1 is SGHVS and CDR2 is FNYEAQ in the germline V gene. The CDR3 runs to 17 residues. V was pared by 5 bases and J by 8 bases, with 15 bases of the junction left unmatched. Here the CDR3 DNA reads TGTGCCAGCAGCCGTAGCGGGGGGCCTCCCTCGATGGATGAGCAGTTCTTC. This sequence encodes CASSRSGGPPSMDEQFF.

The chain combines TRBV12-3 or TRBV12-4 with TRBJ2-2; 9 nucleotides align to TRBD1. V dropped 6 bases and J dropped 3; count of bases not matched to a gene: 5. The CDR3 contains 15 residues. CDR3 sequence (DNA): TGTGCCAGCAGGCCCGGGACAGGGCACACCGGGGAGCTGTTTTTT. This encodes CASRPGTGHTGELFF.

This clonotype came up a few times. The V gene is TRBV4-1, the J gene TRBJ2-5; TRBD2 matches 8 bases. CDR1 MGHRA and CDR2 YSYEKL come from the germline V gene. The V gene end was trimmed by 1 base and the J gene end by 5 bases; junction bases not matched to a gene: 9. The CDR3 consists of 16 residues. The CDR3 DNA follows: TGCGCCAGCAGCCAAGGAGTCCGGGGGGGCCACGAGACCCAGTACTTC. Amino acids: CASSQGVRGGHETQYF.

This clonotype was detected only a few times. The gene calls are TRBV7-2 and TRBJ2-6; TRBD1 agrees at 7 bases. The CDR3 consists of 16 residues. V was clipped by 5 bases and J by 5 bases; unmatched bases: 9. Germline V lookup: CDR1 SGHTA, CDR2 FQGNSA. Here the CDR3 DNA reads TGTGCCAGCAGCCCGACAGGGCACGGGTGGGCCAACGTCCTGACTTTC. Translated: CASSPTGHGWANVLTF.

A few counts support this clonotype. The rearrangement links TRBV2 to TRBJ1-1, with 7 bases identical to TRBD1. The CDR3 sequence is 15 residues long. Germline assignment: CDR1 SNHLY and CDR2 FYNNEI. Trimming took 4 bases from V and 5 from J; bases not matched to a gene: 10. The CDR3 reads CASSGGRYRGTEAFF. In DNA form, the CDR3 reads TGTGCCAGCAGTGGGGGGAGATACAGGGGAACTGAAGCTTTCTTT.

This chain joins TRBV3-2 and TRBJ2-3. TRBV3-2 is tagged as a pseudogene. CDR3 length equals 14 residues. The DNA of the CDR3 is TGTGCCAGCATTCAGACGGGGTTCACAGATACGCAGTATTTT. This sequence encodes CASIQTGFTDTQYF.